Presented here are 21 T cell receptor beta chains from one specimen sequenced in a study of radiation and T cells in renal cell carcinoma. Time point here: blood 4 weeks post-SBRT, at nephrectomy. Treatment described: 15 Gy SBRT to primary tumor, nephrectomy 4 weeks later. Repertoires were generated with immunoSEQ multiplex PCR, while TCRdb's copy carries only in-frame clones and drops some. The table has approximately 80,000 clones, 70% to 90% seen once. The specimen comprised blood, sampled from a patient whose treatment included radiotherapy and nephrectomy. Every receptor here comes from a woman aged 65 to 85 with renal cell carcinoma.

The CDR3 nucleotides read TGTGCCAGTAGTATTTTCTCGGCAGTTGGCGGCTACACCTTC. Protein product: CASSIFSAVGGYTF. The chain joins TRBV19 to TRBJ1-2; no clear D. In germline, CDR1 is LNHDA, CDR2 SQIVND (reference sequence). The CDR3 covers 14 residues. Trimming cost V 3 bases and J 8 bases, with 16 bases left between them.

This clone was observed once. V and J are TRBV5-1 and TRBJ2-6, with 7 bases that match TRBD1. The CDR3 consists of 15 residues. J was trimmed by 4 bases and V by 4 bases; bases with no gene match: 5. Looked up from germline, CDR1 is SGHRS and CDR2 is YFSETQ. The CDR3 sequence is CASSVTGRGANVLTF. The CDR3 DNA reads as TGCGCCAGCAGCGTGACAGGGAGAGGGGCCAACGTCCTGACTTTC. The full variable domain, completed using reference TRBV5-1 and TRBJ2-6, is KAGVTQTPRYLIKTRGQQVTLSCSPISGHRSVSWYQQTPGQGLQFLFEYFSETQRNKGNFPGRFSGRQFSNSRSEMNVSTLELGDSALYLCASSVTGRGANVLTFGAGSRLTVL.

The rearrangement joins TRBV13 to TRBJ2-5; D is uncertain. CDR3 length: 15 residues. The V gene lost 0 bases and the J gene lost 5 bases, with 13 bases spanning the gap. From germline, CDR1 is PRHDT and CDR2 FYEKMQ (reference sequence). The CDR3 nucleotides read TGTGCCAGCAGCTTAGGCAATAGTCGTGGGGAGACCCAGTACTTC. It specifies CASSLGNSRGETQYF.

This clone has just a few counts. The chain recombines TRBV5-5 with TRBJ2-7; D could derive from TRBD1 or TRBD2 (5 bases each). The length of the CDR3 is 14 residues. Trimming removed 3 bases at V and 2 bases at J, with 12 bases between. Germline V CDR1 and CDR2: SGHKS, YYEKEE (reference sequence). CDR3 loop: CASSSGTATYEQYF. The CDR3 nucleotides are TGTGCCAGCAGCTCCGGGACGGCCACCTACGAGCAGTACTTC.

The chain carries TRBV30 and TRBJ1-1; tentative D call: TRBD1 (6 bases). Germline V gene sequence: CDR1 GTSNPN, CDR2 SVGIG (reference sequence). V lost 3 bases, J lost 7 bases, and 15 bases lay in between. This CDR3 comprises 13 residues. The CDR3 protein is CAWRVRGDIEAFF. CDR3 bases: TGTGCCTGGAGGGTTAGGGGGGACATTGAAGCTTTCTTT. The complete variable domain, with remaining parts taken from reference TRBV30 and TRBJ1-1, reads SQTIHQWPATLVQPVGSPLSLECTVEGTSNPNLYWYRQAAGRGLQLLFYSVGIGQISSEVPQNLSASRPQDRQFILSSKKLLLSDSGFYLCAWRVRGDIEAFFGQGTRLTVV.

The V and J genes are TRBV4-2 and TRBJ2-3; TRBD2 aligns across 7 bases. V was clipped by 5 bases and J by 4 bases; unmatched bases: 24. Germline CDR1 reads LGHNA; CDR2 reads YNFKEQ. The length of the CDR3 is 20 residues. As DNA, the CDR3 is TGTGCCAGCAGCACGACCGGAGCAATTTCCCTACAAGGACTAGCAGATACGCAGTATTTT. This gives the protein CASSTTGAISLQGLADTQYF.

This chain uses TRBV6-5 with TRBJ1-1, with 9 bases identical to TRBD1. Germline V gene lookup returns CDR1 MNHEY and CDR2 SVGAGI. Losses at the gene ends were 6 bases for V and 1 base for J; bases not matched to a gene: 3. The CDR3 is 14 amino acids. The CDR3 sequence: CASRDRGKNTEAFF. Written as DNA, the CDR3 is TGTGCCAGCAGAGACAGGGGGAAGAACACTGAAGCTTTCTTT.

This chain uses TRBV5-1 with TRBJ1-4; the D gene is possibly TRBD1 (6 bases). Germline loops: CDR1 SGHRS, CDR2 YFSETQ. V lost 0 bases and J 4 bases, leaving 10 bases between the germline ends. This CDR3 has 15 residues. The CDR3 DNA is TGCGCCAGCAGCTTGGGGGGGGCGCTTAATGAAAAACTGTTTTTT. Translating gives CASSLGGALNEKLFF.

The chain recombines TRBV9 with TRBJ2-5, with D tentatively TRBD1 or TRBD2 (6 bases each). Germline lookup yields CDR1 SGDLS and CDR2 YYNGEE. The CDR3 contains 16 residues. With 0 bases removed from V and 4 bases from J, the gap between germline ends came to 16 bases. The CDR3 loop is CASSVALRGVGETQYF. Written as DNA, the CDR3 is TGTGCCAGCAGCGTAGCATTGAGGGGGGTCGGAGAGACCCAGTACTTC.

On this clone: The same CDR3 arises from other DNA sequences in this sample as well. This chain links TRBV11-2 with TRBJ1-3; D call uncertain. Germline V lookup: CDR1 SGHAT, CDR2 FQNNGV. The ends were cut back, 1 base at V and 1 base at J, with 2 bases in the middle. The length of the CDR3 is 13 residues. The CDR3 nucleotides are TGTGCCAGCAGCTTAGCTTCTGGAAACACCATATATTTT. Translating gives CASSLASGNTIYF. The variable domain in full, completed from reference TRBV11-2 and TRBJ1-3, reads EAGVAQSPRYKIIEKRQSVAFWCNPISGHATLYWYQQILGQGPKLLIQFQNNGVVDDSQLPKDRFSAERLKGVDSTLKIQPAKLEDSAVYLCASSLASGNTIYFGEGSWLTVV.

The V gene is TRBV7-9, the J gene TRBJ2-5, with TRBD2 matching over 8 bases. CDR1 SEHNR and CDR2 FQNEAQ come from the germline V gene (reference sequence). The CDR3 length is 16 residues. J was trimmed by 5 bases and V by 0 bases; bases with no gene match: 8. CDR3 nucleotide sequence: TGTGCCAGCAGCTTAGCGCGCGCGGGGGGAAGTGAGACCCAGTACTTC. Protein product: CASSLARAGGSETQYF.

This clone was seen a handful of times. This chain uses TRBV7-2 with TRBJ1-1; D gene uncertain. The CDR3 consists of 15 residues. The V and J ends lost 5 bases and 1 base respectively, with 14 bases between them. The germline CDR1 and CDR2 sequences are SGHTA and FQGNSA. This CDR3 is CASSPRTAANTEAFF. For the CDR3, the DNA is TGTGCCAGCAGCCCCAGGACCGCGGCGAACACTGAAGCTTTCTTT.

The rearrangement joins TRBV19 to TRBJ2-1; TRBD1 aligns across 9 bases. CDR1 is LNHDA, CDR2 SQIVND, per germline (reference sequence). The length of the CDR3 is 15 residues. V was pared by 4 bases and J by 7 bases, with 8 bases of the junction left unmatched. CDR3 sequence (DNA): TGTGCCAGTAGTACAACAGGGACAGGGAGAAATGAGCAGTTCTTC. Translation: CASSTTGTGRNEQFF.

The genes are TRBV7-6 and TRBJ1-1, with 7 bases fitting TRBD1. The CDR3 sequence is 14 residues long. CDR1 SGHVS and CDR2 FNYEAQ come from the germline V gene. Germline trimming cut 2 bases from V and 5 bases from J; bases unmatched to any gene: 5. CDR3 residues: CASSLRTGGTEAFF. For the CDR3, the DNA is TGTGCCAGCAGCTTACGGACAGGCGGTACTGAAGCTTTCTTT. Complete variable domain (other parts from reference TRBV7-6 and TRBJ1-1): GAGVSQSPRYKVTKRGQDVALRCDPISGHVSLYWYRQALGQGPEFLTYFNYEAQQDKSGLPNDRFSAERPEGSISTLTIQRTEQRDSAMYRCASSLRTGGTEAFFGQGTRLTVV.

J is TRBJ2-3 and V is TRBV18; 12 nucleotides agree with TRBD2. This CDR3 has 17 amino acids. The V and J ends lost 6 bases and 4 bases, in that order; junction bases with no gene match: 11. Germline CDR1 reads KGHSH; CDR2 reads LQKENI. The CDR3 DNA reads TGTGCCAGCTCTACAAAACCCCTAGCGGGGGGGCCAGATACGCAGTATTTT. Translation: CASSTKPLAGGPDTQYF.

This clone was observed once. The chain links TRBV11-2 to TRBJ1-5, with 7 bases matching TRBD1. The germline CDR1 and CDR2 sequences are SGHAT and FQNNGV. This CDR3 has 14 residues. With 0 bases clipped from V and 7 bases from J, the junction kept 3 bases outside the gene matches. The CDR3 sequence is CASSLEGGRQPQHF. The DNA of the CDR3 is TGTGCCAGCAGCTTAGAAGGGGGCCGGCAGCCCCAGCATTTT.

A remark on this clone: The junction differs from germline at one of its ends, possibly a read error. The chain has TRBV7-7 and TRBJ2-3, with 7 bases fitting TRBD1. CDR1 and CDR2 from the germline V gene are SSHAT and FNYEAQ (reference sequence). This CDR3 has 15 residues. CDR3 nucleotides: TGTGCTAGCAGCTTCACAGGGGCAGACACAGATACGCAGTATTTT. Its protein is CASSFTGADTDTQYF.

J is TRBJ2-5 and V is TRBV6-1; the match to TRBD1 covers 11 bases. The junction had 12 bases not matched to a gene; V was cut back by 10 bases and J by 5 bases. Looked up from germline, CDR1 is MNHNS and CDR2 is SASEGT. The CDR3 runs 15 residues. DNA for the CDR3: TGTGCCACCCGGCGGCGGACAGGGGGCTTGGAGACCCAGTACTTC. This gives the protein CATRRRTGGLETQYF.

The chain uses TRBV28 and TRBJ2-6, with D maybe TRBD2 (5 bases). V gave up 7 bases and J gave up 2 bases, with 21 bases separating them. Germline CDR1 MDHEN, CDR2 SYDVKM. The length of the CDR3 is 18 residues. CDR3 protein: CASTPFGGRPPGANVLTF. The CDR3 DNA reads TGTGCCAGCACCCCCTTTGGAGGTCGCCCGCCTGGGGCCAACGTCCTGACTTTC. Together with reference TRBV28 and TRBJ2-6, the CDR3 gives the full variable domain: DVKVTQSSRYLVKRTGEKVFLECVQDMDHENMFWYRQDPGLGLRLIYFSYDVKMKEKGDIPEGYSVSREKKERFSLILESASTNQTSMYLCASTPFGGRPPGANVLTFGAGSRLTVL.

The rearrangement uses TRBV7-2 and TRBJ2-3; possible D gene TRBD1, 5 bases. Germline V gene lookup returns CDR1 SGHTA and CDR2 FQGNSA. This CDR3 is built from 12 residues. With 6 bases removed from V and 6 bases from J, the gap between germline ends came to 10 bases. For the CDR3, the DNA is TGTGCCAGCAGTCCGACAGCGGATACGCAGTATTTT. This codes for CASSPTADTQYF.

The gene calls are TRBV28 and TRBJ1-1, with 9 bases identical to TRBD1. The ends lost 5 bases at V and 5 bases at J; junction bases unmatched: 9. CDR1 and CDR2 from the germline V gene are MDHEN and SYDVKM. The CDR3 loop spans 15 amino acids. The DNA of the CDR3 is TGTGCCAGCAGTAAACCCACAGGGGGCGCAACTGAAGCTTTCTTT. It is translated as CASSKPTGGATEAFF.